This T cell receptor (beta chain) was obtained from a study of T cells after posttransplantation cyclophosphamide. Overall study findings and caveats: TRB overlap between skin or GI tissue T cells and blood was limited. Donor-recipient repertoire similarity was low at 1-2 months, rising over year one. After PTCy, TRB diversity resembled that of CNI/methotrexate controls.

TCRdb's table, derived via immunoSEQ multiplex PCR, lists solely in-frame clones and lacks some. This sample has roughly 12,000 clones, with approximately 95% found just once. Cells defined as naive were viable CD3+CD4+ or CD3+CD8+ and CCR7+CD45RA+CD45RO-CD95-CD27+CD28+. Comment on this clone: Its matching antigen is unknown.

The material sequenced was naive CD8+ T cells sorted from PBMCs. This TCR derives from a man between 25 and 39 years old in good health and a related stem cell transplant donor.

The chain's CDR3 is CASSRSSGGQNNEQFF. The CDR3 DNA reads TGTGCCAGCAGCAGGTCGAGCGGGGGTCAGAACAATGAGCAGTTCTTC. This chain uses TRBV21-1 with TRBJ2-1; the table assigns TRBD2, which was not confirmed against the DNA. TRBV21-1 is designated a pseudogene. CDR3 length equals 16 residues.